The source of this TCR beta chain is a study of T cell responses to AZD1222 COVID-19 vaccine. Points from the study as a whole: Close to half of spike-specific TCRs reportedly recognize unmutated variant regions. Dominant CD4 TCR responses targeted spike regions 160-218 and 743-854. Clonal diversity was possibly underestimated; the donors were predominantly white British and more often female. Among AZD1222 vaccinees, only five or six were seropositive at baseline.

As concerns this clone: Its antigen is undetermined.

Using immunoSEQ multiplex PCR, the repertoire was profiled, and TCRdb retains in-frame clones only, with some absent. Of roughly 49,000 clones listed, roughly 90% are singletons. Germline assignment: CDR1 LNHDA and CDR2 SQIVND (reference sequence). V was pared by 1 base and J by 4 bases, with 7 bases of the junction left unmatched. The CDR3 covers 15 residues. The TCR sequence derives from an adult who received the AZD1222 COVID-19 vaccine. The chain has TRBV19 and TRBJ2-7, with 7 bases lining up with TRBD2. This specimen consisted of peripheral blood, obtained 28 days after the second AZD1222 dose. The CDR3 region has the DNA TGTGCCAGTAGTATAGGCCCTAGCGGACCTTACGAGCAGTACTTC. It encodes CASSIGPSGPYEQYF.